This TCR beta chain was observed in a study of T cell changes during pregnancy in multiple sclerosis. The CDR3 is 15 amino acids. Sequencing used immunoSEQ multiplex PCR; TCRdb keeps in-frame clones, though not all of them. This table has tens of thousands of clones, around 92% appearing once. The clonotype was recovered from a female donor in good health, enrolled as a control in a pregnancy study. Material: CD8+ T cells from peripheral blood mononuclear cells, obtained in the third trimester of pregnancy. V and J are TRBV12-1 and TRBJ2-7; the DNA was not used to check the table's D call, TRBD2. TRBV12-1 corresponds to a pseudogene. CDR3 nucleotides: TGTGCCAGCAGCTCCTATGGCTTCAGCCTAGTGGAGCAGTACTTC. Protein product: CASSSYGFSLVEQYF.